This entry features one TCR beta chain sequence. Its antigen is as yet unknown. Unmatched junction bases numbered 25, after V lost 2 bases and J lost 6 bases. This CDR3 spans 23 amino acids. Per germline, CDR1 ENHRY and CDR2 SYGVKD. The sample originates from a study of shared clonotypes between healthy human individuals. Study as a whole: The donor pool was made up of two women and a few men aged 18 to 49.

Findings of the study overall: Researchers sampled only blood; tissue repertoires likely differ.

Unsorted PBMC samples were amplified in replicate PCRs containing around 300 ng DNA, tens of thousands of T cell genomes. Clones were read by immunoSEQ multiplex PCR, and TCRdb kept only the in-frame ones, dropping some. Here the sample spans 490,000 or so clones, roughly 85% being singletons. The source of this sequence is a woman aged 40 to 50 in good health. Some clones in this sample may be carry-over from other donors' samples. Sequencing input: PBMCs. The gene calls are TRBV10-3 and TRBJ2-1, with 13 bases aligning to TRBD2. CDR3 protein: CAISENPGVPTSGRAFKPNEQFF. CDR3 sequence (DNA): TGTGCCATCAGTGAGAACCCGGGTGTACCAACTAGCGGGAGGGCCTTTAAGCCCAATGAGCAGTTCTTC.